Listed below are T cell receptor beta chains from one sample, sequenced in a study of beta chain features in type 1 diabetes. Repertoires were generated with immunoSEQ multiplex PCR, while TCRdb's copy carries only in-frame clones and drops some. Of fewer than 350,000 clones in the sample, 15% to 20% were seen once. Sequencing used naive CD4+ T cells from blood. The receptors come from a woman younger than 35 in good health. The CDR3 runs from the conserved cysteine through the conserved F or W. D genes are given only for firm matches. Some rows have no size entry. The others give once, few or many, or a class for an expanded clone.

clone size: few
J gene: TRBJ2-3
D gene: TRBD2
V gene: TRBV7-2
CDR3 protein: CASSLVVAGGRDTQYF
CDR3 DNA: TGTGCCAGCAGCTTAGTAGTAGCGGGAGGGCGCGATACGCAGTATTTT

clone size: .
J gene: TRBJ2-1
D gene: TRBD2
V gene: TRBV11-1
CDR3 protein: CASSLLVAGGRDEQFF
CDR3 DNA: TGTGCCAGCAGCTTATTGGTTGCGGGGGGGCGGGATGAGCAGTTCTTC

clone size: .
J gene: TRBJ2-3
D gene: .
V gene: TRBV18
CDR3 protein: CASSPPSVDTQYF
CDR3 DNA: TGTGCCAGCTCACCACCCTCCGTGGATACGCAGTATTTT

clone size: once
J gene: TRBJ2-5
D gene: TRBD2
V gene: TRBV9
CDR3 protein: CASSVGLAGKYQETQYF
CDR3 DNA: TGTGCCAGCAGCGTCGGACTAGCGGGAAAATATCAAGAGACCCAGTACTTC

clone size: .
J gene: TRBJ2-5
D gene: .
V gene: TRBV6-1
CDR3 protein: CASRGGQETQYF
CDR3 DNA: TGTGCCAGCAGGGGAGGCCAAGAGACCCAGTACTTC

clone size: .
J gene: TRBJ2-3
D gene: .
V gene: TRBV7-8
CDR3 protein: CASSWDGSRDTQYF
CDR3 DNA: TGTGCCAGCAGCTGGGACGGGAGTCGGGATACGCAGTATTTT

clone size: few
J gene: TRBJ1-5
D gene: .
V gene: TRBV7-2
CDR3 protein: CASSFAGSQPQHF
CDR3 DNA: TGTGCCAGCAGCTTTGCGGGGTCCCAGCCCCAGCATTTT

clone size: few
J gene: TRBJ1-1
D gene: TRBD1
V gene: TRBV13
CDR3 protein: CASSHNLDRVEAFF
CDR3 DNA: TGTGCCAGCAGCCACAATCTTGACAGGGTCGAAGCTTTCTTT

clone size: few
J gene: TRBJ1-4
D gene: .
V gene: TRBV18
CDR3 protein: CASSPTGTTNEKLFF
CDR3 DNA: TGTGCCAGCTCGCCTACAGGAACAACTAATGAAAAACTGTTTTTT

clone size: few
J gene: TRBJ1-1
D gene: .
V gene: TRBV7-9
CDR3 protein: CASLGQSNTEAFF
CDR3 DNA: TGTGCCAGCTTAGGACAGTCGAACACTGAAGCTTTCTTT

clone size: .
J gene: TRBJ1-1
D gene: TRBD1
V gene: TRBV7-6
CDR3 protein: CASSLDRAWNTEAFF
CDR3 DNA: TGTGCCAGCAGCTTGGACAGGGCTTGGAACACTGAAGCTTTCTTT

clone size: .
J gene: TRBJ2-5
D gene: .
V gene: TRBV6-6
CDR3 protein: CASRQTQETQYF
CDR3 DNA: TGTGCCAGTCGACAGACCCAAGAGACCCAGTACTTC

clone size: few
J gene: TRBJ2-7
D gene: TRBD2
V gene: TRBV9
CDR3 protein: CASSREGEQYF
CDR3 DNA: TGTGCCAGCAGCCGGGAGGGCGAGCAGTACTTC

clone size: few
J gene: TRBJ2-3
D gene: TRBD2
V gene: TRBV12-5
CDR3 protein: CASGSGTSGFSTDTQYF
CDR3 DNA: TGTGCTAGTGGTTCCGGGACTAGCGGGTTTAGCACAGATACGCAGTATTTT

clone size: .
J gene: TRBJ2-5
D gene: .
V gene: TRBV30
CDR3 protein: CAAGRRETQYF
CDR3 DNA: TGTGCCGCGGGGAGGAGAGAGACCCAGTACTTC

clone size: .
J gene: TRBJ1-6
D gene: .
V gene: TRBV27
CDR3 protein: CASSFGTQGNSPLHF
CDR3 DNA: TGTGCCAGCAGTTTCGGCACCCAGGGAAATTCACCCCTCCACTTT

clone size: few
J gene: TRBJ2-6
D gene: TRBD1
V gene: TRBV4-2
CDR3 protein: CASSKGGSSGANVLTF
CDR3 DNA: TGTGCCAGCAGCAAAGGGGGCTCCTCTGGGGCCAACGTCCTGACTTTC

clone size: .
J gene: TRBJ2-5
D gene: .
V gene: TRBV5-1
CDR3 protein: CASSLTGWEETQYF
CDR3 DNA: TGCGCCAGCAGCTTGACAGGGTGGGAAGAGACCCAGTACTTC

clone size: few
J gene: TRBJ2-5
D gene: TRBD2
V gene: TRBV7-2
CDR3 protein: CASSRGLAVETQYF
CDR3 DNA: TGTGCCAGCAGCCGAGGACTAGCGGTTGAGACCCAGTACTTC

clone size: few
J gene: TRBJ2-2
D gene: TRBD2
V gene: TRBV6-6
CDR3 protein: CASSGVLAGVTGELFF
CDR3 DNA: TGTGCCAGCTCCGGGGTACTAGCGGGAGTTACCGGGGAGCTGTTTTTT

clone size: .
J gene: TRBJ2-1
D gene: TRBD2
V gene: TRBV5-4
CDR3 protein: CASSRNSGTSGSGEQFF
CDR3 DNA: TGTGCCAGCAGCCGTAACTCCGGGACTAGCGGGAGTGGTGAGCAGTTCTTC

clone size: few
J gene: TRBJ1-6
D gene: .
V gene: TRBV4-1
CDR3 protein: CASSLGEALHF
CDR3 DNA: TGCGCCAGCAGCCTCGGGGAGGCCCTCCACTTT

clone size: .
J gene: TRBJ2-7
D gene: .
V gene: TRBV6-6
CDR3 protein: CASMGRVGNYEQYF
CDR3 DNA: TGTGCCAGCATGGGCAGGGTGGGTAACTACGAGCAGTACTTC

clone size: few
J gene: TRBJ1-5
D gene: TRBD1
V gene: TRBV28
CDR3 protein: CASSPGQGHQPQHF
CDR3 DNA: TGTGCCAGCAGCCCCGGACAGGGGCATCAGCCCCAGCATTTT

clone size: .
J gene: TRBJ2-1
D gene: TRBD2
V gene: TRBV9
CDR3 protein: CASSVVASGNHNEQFF
CDR3 DNA: TGTGCCAGCAGCGTAGTAGCTAGCGGGAACCACAATGAGCAGTTCTTC

clone size: .
J gene: TRBJ1-2
D gene: .
V gene: TRBV25-1
CDR3 protein: CASRTPREGGYTF
CDR3 DNA: TGTGCCAGCAGGACACCTCGAGAGGGTGGCTACACCTTC

clone size: .
J gene: TRBJ2-7
D gene: TRBD1
V gene: TRBV29-1
CDR3 protein: CSVAGTGASYEQYF
CDR3 DNA: TGCAGCGTGGCCGGGACAGGGGCTTCCTACGAGCAGTACTTC